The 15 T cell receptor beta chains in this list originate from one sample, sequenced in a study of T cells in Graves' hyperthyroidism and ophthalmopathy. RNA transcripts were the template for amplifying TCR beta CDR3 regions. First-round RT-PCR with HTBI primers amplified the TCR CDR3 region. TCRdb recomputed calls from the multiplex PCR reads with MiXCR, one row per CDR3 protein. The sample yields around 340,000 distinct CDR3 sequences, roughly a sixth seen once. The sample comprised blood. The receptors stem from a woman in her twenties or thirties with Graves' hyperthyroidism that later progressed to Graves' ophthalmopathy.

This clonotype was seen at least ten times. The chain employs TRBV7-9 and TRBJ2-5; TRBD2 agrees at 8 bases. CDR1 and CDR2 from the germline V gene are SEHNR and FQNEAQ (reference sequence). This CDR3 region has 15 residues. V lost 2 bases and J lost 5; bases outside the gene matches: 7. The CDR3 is CASSLIAGRLETQYF. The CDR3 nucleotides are TGTGCCAGCAGCTTAATAGCGGGAAGATTGGAGACCCAGTACTTC.

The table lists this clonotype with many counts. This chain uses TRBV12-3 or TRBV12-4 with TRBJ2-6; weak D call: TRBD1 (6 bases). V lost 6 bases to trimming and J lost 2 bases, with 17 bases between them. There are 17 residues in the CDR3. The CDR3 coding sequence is TGTGCCAGCAGGGGGGCGCAAGGGGTCCCTGGGGCCAACGTCCTGACTTTC. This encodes CASRGAQGVPGANVLTF.

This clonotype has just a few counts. CDR3 DNA: TGTGCCAGCAGTTTCCTGGGGGGAGAGCAGTACTTC. Amino acids: CASSFLGGEQYF. The J gene is TRBJ2-7, the V gene TRBV27; D perhaps matches TRBD2 (6 bases). The CDR3 runs 12 residues. Germline assignment: CDR1 MNHEY and CDR2 SMNVEV (reference sequence). Trimming cost V 3 bases and J 7 bases, with 10 bases left between them.

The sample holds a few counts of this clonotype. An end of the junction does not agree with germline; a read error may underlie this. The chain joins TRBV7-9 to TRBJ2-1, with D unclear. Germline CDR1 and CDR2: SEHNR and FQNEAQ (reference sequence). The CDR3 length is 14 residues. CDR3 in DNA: TGTGCCAGCAGCTTAGCCATTTCCTACAATGAGCAGCTCTTC. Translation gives CASSLAISYNEQLF.

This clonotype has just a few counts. CDR3 amino acids: CASSLTTAQQNTGELFF. CDR3 coding DNA: TGTGCCAGCAGCTTAACGACAGCTCAACAAAACACCGGGGAGCTGTTTTTT. The rearrangement links TRBV13 to TRBJ2-2; weak D call: TRBD1 (5 bases). V was trimmed by 2 bases and J by 2 bases, leaving 15 bases between them. The CDR3 has 17 amino acids. CDR1 and CDR2 (germline): PRHDT, FYEKMQ (reference sequence).

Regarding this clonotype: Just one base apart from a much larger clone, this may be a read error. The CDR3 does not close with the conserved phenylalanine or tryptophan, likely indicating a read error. CDR3: CSVDTGAGTDTQYS. Written as DNA, the CDR3 is TGCAGCGTTGATACCGGGGCCGGCACAGATACGCAGTATTCT. This rearrangement joins TRBV29-1 to TRBJ2-3; the D call may be TRBD1 or TRBD2 (5 bases each). The CDR3 loop spans 14 amino acids. CDR1 SQVTM and CDR2 ANQGSEA come from the germline V gene. V gave up 3 bases and J gave up 1 base, with 11 bases separating them.

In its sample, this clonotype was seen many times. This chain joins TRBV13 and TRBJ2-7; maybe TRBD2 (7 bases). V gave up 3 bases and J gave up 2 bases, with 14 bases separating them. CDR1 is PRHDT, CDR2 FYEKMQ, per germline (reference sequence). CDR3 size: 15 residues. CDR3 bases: TGTGCCAGCAGCTTCCGGGGGGCGACCCCCTACGAGCAGTACTTC. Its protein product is CASSFRGATPYEQYF. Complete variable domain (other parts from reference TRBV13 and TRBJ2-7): AAGVIQSPRHLIKEKRETATLKCYPIPRHDTVYWYQQGPGQDPQFLISFYEKMQSDKGSIPDRFSAQQFSDYHSELNMSSLELGDSALYFCASSFRGATPYEQYFGPGTRLTVT.

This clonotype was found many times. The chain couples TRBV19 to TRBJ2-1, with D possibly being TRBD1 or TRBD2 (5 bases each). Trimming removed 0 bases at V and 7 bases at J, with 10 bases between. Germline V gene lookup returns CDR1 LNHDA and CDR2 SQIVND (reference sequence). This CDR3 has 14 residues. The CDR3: CASSIDGWGNEQFF. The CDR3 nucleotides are TGTGCCAGTAGTATAGACGGGTGGGGGAATGAGCAGTTCTTC. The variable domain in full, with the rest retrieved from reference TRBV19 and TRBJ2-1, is DGGITQSPKYLFRKEGQNVTLSCEQNLNHDAMYWYRQDPGQGLRLIYYSQIVNDFQKGDIAEGYSVSREKKESFPLTVTSAQKNPTAFYLCASSIDGWGNEQFFGPGTRLTVL.

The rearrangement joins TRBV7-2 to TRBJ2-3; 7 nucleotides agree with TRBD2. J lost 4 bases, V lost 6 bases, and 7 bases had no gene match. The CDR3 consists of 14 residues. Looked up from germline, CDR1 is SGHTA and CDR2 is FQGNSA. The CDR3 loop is CASSHTAGADTQYF. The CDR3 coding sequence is TGTGCCAGCAGTCACACGGCGGGAGCAGATACGCAGTATTTT.

The CDR3 region is CASSFSGYTLNTEAFF. For the CDR3, the DNA is TGTGCCAGCAGCTTTTCCGGGTACACACTGAACACTGAAGCTTTCTTT. The chain uses TRBV7-9 and TRBJ1-1; no clear D gene. CDR3 size: 16 residues. V lost 3 bases to trimming and J lost 0 bases, with 14 bases between them. Germline V gene sequence: CDR1 SEHNR, CDR2 FQNEAQ (reference sequence). Complete variable domain (other parts from reference TRBV7-9 and TRBJ1-1): DTGVSQNPRHKITKRGQNVTFRCDPISEHNRLYWYRQTLGQGPEFLTYFQNEAQLEKSRLLSDRFSAERPKGSFSTLEIQRTEQGDSAMYLCASSFSGYTLNTEAFFGQGTRLTVV.

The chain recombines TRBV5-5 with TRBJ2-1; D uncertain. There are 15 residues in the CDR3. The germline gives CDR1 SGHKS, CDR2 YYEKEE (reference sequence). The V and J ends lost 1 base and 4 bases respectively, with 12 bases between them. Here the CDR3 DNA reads TGTGCCAGCAGCTTGAAGGCTCAACCATACAATGAGCAGTTCTTC. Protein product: CASSLKAQPYNEQFF.

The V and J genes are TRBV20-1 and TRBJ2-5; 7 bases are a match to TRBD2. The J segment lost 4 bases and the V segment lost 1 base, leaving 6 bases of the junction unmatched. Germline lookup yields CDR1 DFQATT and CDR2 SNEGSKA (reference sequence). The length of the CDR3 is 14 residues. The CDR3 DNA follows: TGCAGTGCTAGAGGGGGGATAGCGGGAGAGACCCAGTACTTC. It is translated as CSARGGIAGETQYF.

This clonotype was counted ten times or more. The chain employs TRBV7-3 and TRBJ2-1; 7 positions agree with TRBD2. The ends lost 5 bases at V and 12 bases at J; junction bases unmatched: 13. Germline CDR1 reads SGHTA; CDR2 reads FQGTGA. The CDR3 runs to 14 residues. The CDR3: CASSPRAGAGLQFF. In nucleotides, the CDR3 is TGTGCCAGCAGCCCCCGAGCTGGAGCGGGACTGCAGTTCTTC.

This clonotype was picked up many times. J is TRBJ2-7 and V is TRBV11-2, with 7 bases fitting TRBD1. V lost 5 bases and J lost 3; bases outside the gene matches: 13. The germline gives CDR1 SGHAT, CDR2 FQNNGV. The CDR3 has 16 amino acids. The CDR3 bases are TGTGCCAGCAGCCTTGAAATGGGACAGCCCAACTACGAGCAGTACTTC. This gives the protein CASSLEMGQPNYEQYF.

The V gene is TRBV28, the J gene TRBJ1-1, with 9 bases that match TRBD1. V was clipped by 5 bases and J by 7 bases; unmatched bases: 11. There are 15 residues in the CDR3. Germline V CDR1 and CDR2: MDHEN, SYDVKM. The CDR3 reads CASSPQTGGMIEAFF. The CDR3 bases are TGTGCCAGCAGTCCCCAGACAGGGGGGATGATTGAAGCTTTCTTT. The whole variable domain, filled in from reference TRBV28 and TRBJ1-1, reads DVKVTQSSRYLVKRTGEKVFLECVQDMDHENMFWYRQDPGLGLRLIYFSYDVKMKEKGDIPEGYSVSREKKERFSLILESASTNQTSMYLCASSPQTGGMIEAFFGQGTRLTVV.